This paragraph reports one T cell receptor beta chain. Its target is unknown. The data were obtained in a study of Ad26.COV2.S vaccination and SARS-CoV-2 variants. Study-wide findings and caveats: The placebo group had lower spike-specific TCR breadth than the vaccine recipients did.

Treatment indicated: roughly 20 received Ad26.COV2.S at low or high dose, single or two shots; 5 received placebo; per-sample allocation not given. The study sampled participants on day 63 after the first vaccine or placebo injection. An Ad26 vector carrying the Wuhan-strain SARS-CoV-2 spike served as the vaccine. The germline gives CDR1 DFQATT, CDR2 SNEGSKA (reference sequence). V was trimmed by 5 bases and J by 5 bases, leaving 7 bases between them. The CDR3 sequence is 11 residues long. Assay: immunoSEQ multiplex PCR; the TCRdb copy retains only in-frame clones and omits some. The profile shows approximately 360,000 clones, about four fifths of them singletons.

The source of this sequence is a person aged 18-60 years who received the Ad26.COV2.S COVID-19 vaccine or a placebo. The source was peripheral blood, collected in a trial of Ad26.COV2.S vaccine versus placebo. The chain is built from TRBV20-1 and TRBJ2-1; D gene unclear. The CDR3 is CSAVRNNEQFF. In DNA, the CDR3 is TGCAGTGCTGTTAGGAACAATGAGCAGTTCTTC.